Shown below are 12 T cell receptor beta chains from a single sample sequenced in a study of early T cells in non-severe SARS-CoV-2 infection. In TCRdb, the 5' RACE reads were re-called with MiXCR into one record per CDR3 protein. The sample carries almost 30,000 distinct CDR3 sequences, 5% recorded once. The sample comprised whole blood. The receptors shown here come from an adult who was a healthcare worker with PCR-confirmed SARS-CoV-2 infection or an uninfected control (not recorded which).

This clonotype was detected ten times or more. This chain links TRBV5-1 with TRBJ1-6; D is perhaps TRBD1 (6 bases). Germline V gene sequence: CDR1 SGHRS, CDR2 YFSETQ. Deletions cut 0 bases from V and 5 bases from J, with 9 bases between. The CDR3 is 15 residues long. The CDR3 nucleotides are TGCGCCAGCAGCTTGGGACAGGTCCATAATTCACCCCTCCACTTT. Its protein product is CASSLGQVHNSPLHF.

This clonotype is classed as medium-sized (0.01 to 0.1%). The CDR3 DNA is TGTGCCAGCAGCCAATCCGGGACTACGCAGTATTTT. This gives the protein CASSQSGTTQYF. V usage is TRBV7-2 and J usage is TRBJ2-3, with D perhaps given as TRBD1 or TRBD2 (5 bases each). There are 12 residues in the CDR3. The V and J ends lost 5 bases and 8 bases respectively, with 11 bases between them. Per germline, CDR1 SGHTA and CDR2 FQGNSA.

This clonotype was seen repeatedly, ten times or more. The V and J genes are TRBV19 and TRBJ2-1; D is uncertain. The CDR3 extends over 11 amino acids. Trimming left V 6 bases short and J 10 bases short, with 10 bases between. CDR1 and CDR2 (germline): LNHDA, SQIVND (reference sequence). CDR3 amino acids: CASRTAGEQFF. The CDR3 DNA reads as TGTGCCAGTAGGACGGCTGGGGAGCAGTTCTTC.

This clonotype was recorded at least ten times. J is TRBJ1-2 and V is TRBV29-1; D unclear. The ends were cut back, 4 bases at V and 7 bases at J, with 13 bases in the middle. The V gene's germline CDR1 is SQVTM and CDR2 ANQGSEA. This CDR3 has 12 residues. CDR3 DNA sequence: TGCAGCGTTGGTCTGTTCGTGGGTGGCTACACCTTC. It yields the protein CSVGLFVGGYTF.

This clonotype turned up a few times. This chain joins TRBV19 and TRBJ2-3, with TRBD1 matching 7 bases. Germline V CDR1 and CDR2: LNHDA, SQIVND (reference sequence). The length of the CDR3 is 16 residues. The trim removed 1 base at V and 2 bases at J, leaving 6 bases unmatched. In nucleotides, the CDR3 is TGTGCCAGTAGTATAGCACTGACAGGGATCACAGATACGCAGTATTTT. This translates into CASSIALTGITDTQYF.

Many counts were recorded for this clonotype. The chain combines TRBV20-1 with TRBJ1-5; tentative D call: TRBD1 (5 bases). The CDR3 has 12 residues. Germline loops: CDR1 DFQATT, CDR2 SNEGSKA (reference sequence). The DNA of the CDR3 is TGCAGGTTCCGGGACCTCCATCAGCCCCAGCATTTT. This encodes CRFRDLHQPQHF.

This clonotype was seen only a few times. The chain has TRBV7-9 and TRBJ1-1, with a tentative D call TRBD1 (6 bases). Per the germline V gene, CDR1 is SEHNR and CDR2 is FQNEAQ (reference sequence). Trimming cost V 5 bases and J 5 bases, with 12 bases left between them. The CDR3 is made up of 13 amino acids. In DNA, the CDR3 is TGTGCCAGCAGCGCAACAGGGTTGACTGAAGCTTTCTTT. Encoded protein: CASSATGLTEAFF.

This clonotype appeared many times. Relative to the germline gene, one junction end is altered; a read error may explain this. The chain has TRBV19 and TRBJ2-1; no clear D. Per germline, CDR1 LNHDA and CDR2 SQIVND (reference sequence). This CDR3 has 12 amino acids. The CDR3 spells CASSIALGYHVF. The CDR3 nucleotides are TGTGCCAGTAGTATAGCCCTCGGGTATCATGTCTTC. Full variable domain (missing parts from reference TRBV19 and TRBJ2-1): DGGITQSPKYLFRKEGQNVTLSCEQNLNHDAMYWYRQDPGQGLRLIYYSQIVNDFQKGDIAEGYSVSREKKESFPLTVTSAQKNPTAFYLCASSIALGYHVFGPGTRLTVL.

The DNA for the CDR3 is TGTGCCAGCAGTGAGTCGGACCTTTACACCGGGGAGCTGTTTTTT. This codes for CASSESDLYTGELFF. The genes are TRBV2 and TRBJ2-2, with D unresolved. The CDR3 extends over 15 amino acids. The V gene lost 3 bases and the J gene lost 3 bases, with 11 bases spanning the gap. Germline loops: CDR1 SNHLY, CDR2 FYNNEI.

Ten or more counts support this clonotype. This sequence joins TRBV18 and TRBJ1-1, with D hard to call. Germline V CDR1 and CDR2: KGHSH, LQKENI. Trimming removed 2 bases at V and 4 bases at J, with 20 bases between. The CDR3 sequence is 17 residues long. The CDR3: CASSPVRVNGPVTEAFF. CDR3 sequence (DNA): TGTGCCAGCTCACCAGTCCGGGTTAATGGGCCCGTCACTGAAGCTTTCTTT.

This clonotype was observed many times. The gene calls are TRBV3-1 and TRBJ2-2, with D possibly being TRBD1 (6 bases). Germline V lookup: CDR1 LGHDT, CDR2 YNNKEL (reference sequence). Trimming shortened V by 3 bases and J by 3 bases, and 11 bases separated the two germline ends. The CDR3 has 15 amino acids. CDR3 amino acids: CASSQGDTYTGELFF. The CDR3 DNA reads as TGTGCCAGCAGCCAGGGGGACACCTACACCGGGGAGCTGTTTTTT. The entire variable domain, with the rest obtained from reference TRBV3-1 and TRBJ2-2, is as follows: DTAVSQTPKYLVTQMGNDKSIKCEQNLGHDTMYWYKQDSKKFLKIMFSYNNKELIINETVPNRFSPKSPDKAHLNLHINSLELGDSAVYFCASSQGDTYTGELFFGEGSRLTVL.

The J gene is TRBJ2-7, the V gene TRBV13; no clear D gene. The V gene lost 4 bases and the J gene lost 7 bases, with 11 bases spanning the gap. In germline, CDR1 is PRHDT, CDR2 FYEKMQ (reference sequence). This CDR3 is built from 12 residues. The CDR3 coding sequence is TGTGCCAGCAGCTCGGTCCTGGGTGAGCAGTACTTC. It translates to CASSSVLGEQYF.